This entry features one TCR beta chain sequence. The data derive from a study of blood T cell repertoires in COVID-19. Some clones are missing from TCRdb's copy, which holds only in-frame ones; the method was immunoSEQ multiplex PCR. The repertoire holds about 270,000 clones, about 85% seen once, with roughly 4% in the top ten. Sequenced input: peripheral blood. The source is a man in his 60s who had recovered from COVID-19.

CDR3 nucleotide sequence: TGTGCCATCAGTGATCATCCCAGCGGGGACGAGCAGTACTTC. Its protein product is CAISDHPSGDEQYF. This chain links TRBV10-3 with TRBJ2-7; 7 bases line up with TRBD2. V lost 3 bases and J lost 5; bases outside the gene matches: 7. The CDR3 totals 14 residues. Germline CDR1 ENHRY, CDR2 SYGVKD.